A selection of T cell receptor beta chains follows, all from one sample in a study of blood T cell repertoires in COVID-19. Method: immunoSEQ multiplex PCR; TCRdb's copy keeps in-frame clones and lacks some. This table has about 21,000 clones, 65% to 90% appearing once. Sequences were obtained from peripheral blood. These receptors were collected from an elderly man with acute or convalescent COVID-19. CDR3s include the opening cysteine and the closing phenylalanine or tryptophan. D genes are given only for firm matches. Only some rows state a clone size, as once, few, many or a class for expanded clones.

.	TRBJ1-5	TRBV28	.	TGTGCCAGCAACGTACAGGTTCAGCCCCAGCATTTT	CASNVQVQPQHF
many	TRBJ1-1	TRBV13	.	TGTGCCAGCAACGGGGATCTGAACACTGAAGCTTTCTTT	CASNGDLNTEAFF
.	TRBJ1-4	TRBV5-1	.	TGCGCCAGCAGACATTGGGAACCGGGACTGGTGGGGGACGAAAAACTGTTTTTT	CASRHWEPGLVGDEKLFF
.	TRBJ1-5	TRBV27	TRBD1	TGTGCCAGCAGGTTGACAGGGTACAGCAATCAGCCCCAGCATTTT	CASRLTGYSNQPQHF
once	TRBJ1-5	TRBV18	.	TGTGCCAGCTCACCTCAGAATGATCAGCCCCAGCATTTT	CASSPQNDQPQHF
.	TRBJ2-5	TRBV27	.	TGTGCCAGCAGAGGAGGGGAGACCCAGTACTTC	CASRGGETQYF
.	TRBJ2-7	TRBV6-2/TRBV6-3	TRBD1	TGTGCCAGCAGTTACGCGAGACAGGGCTACGAGCAGTACTTC	CASSYARQGYEQYF
.	TRBJ2-1	TRBV7-2	TRBD2	TGTGCCAGCAGCTTATTGCGGGGGGGAGGCAATGAGCAGTTCTTC	CASSLLRGGGNEQFF
.	TRBJ2-5	TRBV6-5	.	TGTGCCAGCAGTTACGACAACCAAGAGACCCAGTACTTC	CASSYDNQETQYF
.	TRBJ1-3	TRBV19	TRBD1	TGTGCCAGTAGTATTACCGCGACAGGGGCGATCTCTGGAAACACCATATATTTT	CASSITATGAISGNTIYF
.	TRBJ1-5	TRBV7-2	TRBD1	TGTGCCAGCAGCCAAACAGGGGGCGGAGGTCAGCCCCAGCATTTT	CASSQTGGGGQPQHF
.	TRBJ1-5	TRBV6-5	.	TGTGCCAGCAGATTATCACAGTATAGCAATCAGCCCCAGCATTTT	CASRLSQYSNQPQHF
.	TRBJ1-1	TRBV18	TRBD1	TGTGCCAGCTCACCGGGACAGAGGAACACTGAAGCTTTCTTT	CASSPGQRNTEAFF
.	TRBJ1-5	TRBV5-1	TRBD1	TGCGCCAGCAGCCCCGGGACAGGAGTTCAGCCCCAGCATTTT	CASSPGTGVQPQHF
.	TRBJ2-4	TRBV14	.	TGTGCCAGCAGCCCTATTGGGGAGGCGCGTGGAAACATTCAGTACTTC	CASSPIGEARGNIQYF
.	TRBJ1-6	TRBV7-9	.	TGTGCCAGCAGCTACGGACAGTCCCTAAATTCACCCCTCCACTTT	CASSYGQSLNSPLHF
.	TRBJ1-6	TRBV6-5	.	TGTGCCAGCAGCGGGGGTGGTTCACCCCTCCACTTT	CASSGGGSPLHF
.	TRBJ1-5	TRBV7-8	TRBD1	TGTGCCAGCAGCTTGGGCTCCCCCCGGACAGGGGGTAACCGGCCCCAGCATTTT	CASSLGSPRTGGNRPQHF
.	TRBJ1-2	TRBV4-3	TRBD1	TGCGCCAGCAGCCAGGGACAGGGGTTAAATAACTATGGCTACACCTTC	CASSQGQGLNNYGYTF
.	TRBJ2-3	TRBV7-3	.	TGTGCCAGCAGCTCCACTAGGGGGACAGATACGCAGTATTTT	CASSSTRGTDTQYF
.	TRBJ1-1	TRBV6-5	.	TGTGCCAGCAGTCTCGACAGGTTTAACACTGAAGCTTTCTTT	CASSLDRFNTEAFF
.	TRBJ2-1	TRBV29-1	.	TGCAGCGCGGACAGCGGGATTGAGCAGTTCTTC	CSADSGIEQFF
.	TRBJ1-6	TRBV6-1	.	TGTGCCAGCAGTGAAGCGGGGGGGATACGTGGGTCACCCCTCCACTTT	CASSEAGGIRGSPLHF
.	TRBJ1-4	TRBV29-1	TRBD1	TGCAGCGTTGAAGCGACAGGGTGGGCTAATGAAAAACTGTTTTTT	CSVEATGWANEKLFF
many	TRBJ2-7	TRBV5-1	TRBD1	TGCGCCAGCAGCCCTTTGACAGGGAACTCCTACGAGCAGTACTTC	CASSPLTGNSYEQYF
.	TRBJ1-5	TRBV4-2	TRBD1	TGTGCCAGCAGCCATCACCTCACAGGGGATAATCAGCCCCAGCATTTT	CASSHHLTGDNQPQHF
.	TRBJ1-6	TRBV18	.	TGTGCCAGCTCACCTACACCCCCTGTGTCCAATTCACCCCTCCACTTT	CASSPTPPVSNSPLHF
.	TRBJ1-5	TRBV29-1	TRBD1	TGCAGCGTAGGGACAGGGAATCAGCCCCAGCATTTT	CSVGTGNQPQHF
.	TRBJ2-4	TRBV5-1	TRBD1	TGCGCCAGCAGCAGAGGGACAGGGGGCGAGGTAAACATTCAGTACTTC	CASSRGTGGEVNIQYF
.	TRBJ1-1	TRBV12-3/TRBV12-4	.	TGTGCCATCTCCAGGACAGCAAACACTGAAGCTTTCTTT	CAISRTANTEAFF
.	TRBJ1-2	TRBV6-1	.	TGTGCCAGCAGTGAAGACTTCCTCTATGGCTACACCTTC	CASSEDFLYGYTF
.	TRBJ1-2	TRBV19	.	TGTGCCAGTACCCCCATACAAGGAGATGGCTACACCTTC	CASTPIQGDGYTF
.	TRBJ1-5	TRBV5-1	.	TGCGCCAGCAGCTTGGGCGGGGGCCATCAGCCCCAGCATTTT	CASSLGGGHQPQHF
.	TRBJ2-1	TRBV29-1	TRBD1	TGCAGCGTTGTTGCAGGGGGCAATGAGCAGTTCTTC	CSVVAGGNEQFF
.	TRBJ2-7	TRBV11-1	TRBD2	TGTGCCAGCAGCTTGCTGCGGGGGGTCTACGAGCAGTACTTC	CASSLLRGVYEQYF
.	TRBJ2-6	TRBV30	.	TGTGCCTGGAGTGTACGGGGCGGTCGGGGGAGGACTGGGGCCAACGTCCTGACTTTC	CAWSVRGGRGRTGANVLTF
once	TRBJ2-7	TRBV3-1/TRBV3-2	TRBD1	TGTGCCAGCAGCCAAGGACAGGGTCGGGAGCAGTACTTC	CASSQGQGREQYF
.	TRBJ1-1	TRBV6-1	.	TGTGCCAGCAGTGAAGCGACAGTGAACACTGAAGCTTTCTTT	CASSEATVNTEAFF
few	TRBJ2-2	TRBV10-2	.	TGCGCCAGCAGTGTGGCCAGCACCGGGGAGCTGTTTTTT	CASSVASTGELFF
.	TRBJ2-1	TRBV3-1/TRBV3-2	.	TGTGCCAGCAGCCGTAGCGATTACAATGAGCAGTTCTTC	CASSRSDYNEQFF
.	TRBJ1-2	TRBV4-1	.	TGCGCCAGCAGCCAAGAACGACGGGGGGAGAACTATGGCTACACCTTC	CASSQERRGENYGYTF
.	TRBJ1-1	TRBV7-2	.	TGTGCCAGCAGCTTAGATTCAGGATTGAAACAGACTGAAGCTTTCTTT	CASSLDSGLKQTEAFF
.	TRBJ1-1	TRBV6-1	TRBD1	TGTGCCAGCAGTGAACTGGACAGGGGGGACGCTTTCTTT	CASSELDRGDAFF
.	TRBJ1-3	TRBV4-2	.	TGTGCCAGCAGCCAAGACCGGGGGGCGCGTGGAAACACCATATATTTT	CASSQDRGARGNTIYF
.	TRBJ1-6	TRBV2	.	TGTGCCAGCAGTTTTACAGAGAACCGAGGGGGTTCACCCCTCCACTTT	CASSFTENRGGSPLHF
.	TRBJ2-3	TRBV5-1	.	TGCGCCAGCAGCCCCGGGGTCTCCGAAACAGATACGCAGTATTTT	CASSPGVSETDTQYF
.	TRBJ2-2	TRBV6-1	TRBD1	TGTGCCAGCAGTGAAGACAGGGGTCGGACCGGGGAGCTGTTTTTT	CASSEDRGRTGELFF
.	TRBJ1-3	TRBV11-2	.	TGTGCCAGCAGCTTGTCTATACGTATCCCCGCGAGCTCTGGAAACACCATATATTTT	CASSLSIRIPASSGNTIYF
.	TRBJ2-3	TRBV11-2	.	TGTGCCAGCGCTGGAGGGGGAGGGACAGATACGCAGTATTTT	CASAGGGGTDTQYF
.	TRBJ2-3	TRBV7-9	.	TGTGCCAGCAGCTTAAGTGTCAGGACAGATACGCAGTATTTT	CASSLSVRTDTQYF
.	TRBJ2-3	TRBV9	.	TGTGCCAGCAGCGCCGGGACTCGCAACCCAGATACGCAGTATTTT	CASSAGTRNPDTQYF
once	TRBJ2-7	TRBV18	.	TGTGCCAGCTCACCCGGACTGGACTCCTACGAGCAGTACTTC	CASSPGLDSYEQYF